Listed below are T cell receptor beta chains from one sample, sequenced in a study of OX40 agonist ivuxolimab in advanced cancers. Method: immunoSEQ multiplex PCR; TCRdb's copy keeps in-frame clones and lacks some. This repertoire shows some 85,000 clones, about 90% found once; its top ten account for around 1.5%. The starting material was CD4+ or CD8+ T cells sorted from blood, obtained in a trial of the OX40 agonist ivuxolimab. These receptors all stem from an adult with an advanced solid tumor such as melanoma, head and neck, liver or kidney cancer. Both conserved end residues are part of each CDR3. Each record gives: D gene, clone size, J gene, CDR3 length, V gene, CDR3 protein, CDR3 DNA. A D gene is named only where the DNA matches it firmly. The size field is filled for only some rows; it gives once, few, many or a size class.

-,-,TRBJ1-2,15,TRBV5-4,CASSSPGTIIYGYTF,TGTGCCAGCAGCTCCCCCGGGACAATCATCTATGGCTACACCTTC
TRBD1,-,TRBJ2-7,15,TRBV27,CASSLGTGGPYEQYF,TGTGCCAGCAGTCTCGGGACAGGGGGTCCCTACGAGCAGTACTTC
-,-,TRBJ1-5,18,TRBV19,CASSILPGGVDSNQPQHF,TGTGCCAGTAGTATACTTCCGGGAGGGGTGGATAGCAATCAGCCCCAGCATTTT
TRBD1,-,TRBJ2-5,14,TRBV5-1,CASSIGQGKETQYF,TGCGCCAGCAGCATAGGACAGGGCAAAGAGACCCAGTACTTC
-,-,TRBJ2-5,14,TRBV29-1,CSVTTEVLMGNQYF,TGCAGCGTCACAACGGAGGTATTGATGGGGAACCAGTACTTC
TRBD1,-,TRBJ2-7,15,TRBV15,CATSRPGTGSYEQYF,TGTGCCACCAGCAGACCCGGGACAGGATCGTACGAGCAGTACTTC
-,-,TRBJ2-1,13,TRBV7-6,CASSPGTYNEQFF,TGTGCCAGCAGCCCCGGGACGTACAATGAGCAGTTCTTC
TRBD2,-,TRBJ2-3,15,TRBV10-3,CAISPGRGATDTQYF,TGTGCCATCAGTCCCGGGAGGGGCGCAACAGATACGCAGTATTTT
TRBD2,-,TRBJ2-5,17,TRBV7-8,CASSPGTSGRVLQTQYF,TGTGCCAGCAGCCCGGGGACTAGCGGGAGGGTTCTTCAAACCCAGTACTTC
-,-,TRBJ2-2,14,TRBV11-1,CASSAQENTGELFF,TGTGCCAGCAGCGCCCAAGAGAACACCGGGGAGCTGTTTTTT
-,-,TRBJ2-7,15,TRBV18,CASSPLSSGNYEQYF,TGTGCCAGCTCACCCCTTTCTTCCGGGAACTACGAGCAGTACTTC
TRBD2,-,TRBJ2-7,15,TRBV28,CASSAGLVTPPGQYF,TGTGCCAGCAGTGCTGGACTAGTGACTCCCCCTGGGCAGTACTTC
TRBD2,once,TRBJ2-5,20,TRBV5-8,CASSLVGTSGRRGRQETQYF,TGTGCCAGCAGCTTGGTAGGGACTAGCGGGAGAAGGGGGAGACAAGAGACCCAGTACTTC
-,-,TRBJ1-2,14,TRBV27,CASSNPGRSYGYTF,TGTGCCAGCAGTAACCCCGGACGGTCCTATGGCTACACCTTC
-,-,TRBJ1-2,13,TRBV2,CASLLGALEGYTF,TGTGCCAGCCTGCTAGGGGCCCTGGAGGGCTACACCTTC
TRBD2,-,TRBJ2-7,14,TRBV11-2,CASSPGLAGVAQYF,TGTGCCAGCAGCCCCGGACTAGCGGGAGTAGCGCAGTACTTC
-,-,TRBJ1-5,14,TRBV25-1,CASSDSGASTPQHF,TGTGCCAGCAGTGATTCTGGGGCGTCAACGCCCCAGCATTTT
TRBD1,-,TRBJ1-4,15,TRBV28,CASSFGGQGNEKLFF,TGTGCCAGCAGTTTCGGGGGACAGGGTAATGAAAAACTGTTTTTT
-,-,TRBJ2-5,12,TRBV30,CALEGGQETQYF,TGTGCCCTCGAGGGTGGACAAGAGACCCAGTACTTC
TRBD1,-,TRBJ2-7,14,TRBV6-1,CASSLGTASYEQYF,TGTGCCAGCAGCCTCGGGACAGCCTCCTACGAGCAGTACTTC
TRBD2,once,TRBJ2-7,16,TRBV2,CASSVGTSGRFGEQYF,TGTGCCAGCAGTGTAGGGACTAGCGGGAGGTTTGGCGAGCAGTACTTC
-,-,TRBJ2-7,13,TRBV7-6,CASSTLLGREQYF,TGTGCCAGCAGCACCCTCCTAGGACGCGAGCAGTACTTC
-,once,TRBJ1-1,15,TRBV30,CAWINRNLMNTEAFF,TGTGCCTGGATAAACAGGAATCTCATGAACACTGAAGCTTTCTTT
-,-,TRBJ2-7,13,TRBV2,CASSQQGGYEQYF,TGTGCCAGCAGTCAGCAGGGGGGGTACGAGCAGTACTTC
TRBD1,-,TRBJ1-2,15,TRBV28,CASSSSGTGGFGYTF,TGTGCCAGCAGTTCATCCGGGACAGGGGGCTTTGGCTACACCTTC
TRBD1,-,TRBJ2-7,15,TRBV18,CASSPPGQGTYEQYF,TGTGCCAGCTCACCCCCGGGACAGGGGACGTACGAGCAGTACTTC
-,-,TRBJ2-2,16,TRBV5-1,CASSLNLGGSTGELFF,TGCGCCAGCAGCTTGAATTTGGGAGGTTCCACCGGGGAGCTGTTTTTT
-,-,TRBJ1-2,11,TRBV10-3,CAISGLGGYTF,TGTGCCATCAGTGGGCTGGGGGGCTACACCTTC
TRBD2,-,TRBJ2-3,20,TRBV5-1,CASSSPRTSGSATSTDTQYF,TGCGCCAGCAGCTCCCCTAGGACTAGCGGGAGCGCTACTAGCACAGATACGCAGTATTTT
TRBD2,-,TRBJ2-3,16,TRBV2,CASSEGLAGFGDTQYF,TGTGCCAGCAGTGAGGGACTAGCGGGTTTTGGGGATACGCAGTATTTT
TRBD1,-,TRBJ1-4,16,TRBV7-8,CASSSSVGQGAEKLFF,TGTGCCAGCAGCTCGTCAGTCGGTCAGGGGGCGGAAAAACTGTTTTTT
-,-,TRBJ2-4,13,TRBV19,CASSLPPGNIQYF,TGTGCCAGTAGTCTCCCCCCCGGGAACATTCAGTACTTC